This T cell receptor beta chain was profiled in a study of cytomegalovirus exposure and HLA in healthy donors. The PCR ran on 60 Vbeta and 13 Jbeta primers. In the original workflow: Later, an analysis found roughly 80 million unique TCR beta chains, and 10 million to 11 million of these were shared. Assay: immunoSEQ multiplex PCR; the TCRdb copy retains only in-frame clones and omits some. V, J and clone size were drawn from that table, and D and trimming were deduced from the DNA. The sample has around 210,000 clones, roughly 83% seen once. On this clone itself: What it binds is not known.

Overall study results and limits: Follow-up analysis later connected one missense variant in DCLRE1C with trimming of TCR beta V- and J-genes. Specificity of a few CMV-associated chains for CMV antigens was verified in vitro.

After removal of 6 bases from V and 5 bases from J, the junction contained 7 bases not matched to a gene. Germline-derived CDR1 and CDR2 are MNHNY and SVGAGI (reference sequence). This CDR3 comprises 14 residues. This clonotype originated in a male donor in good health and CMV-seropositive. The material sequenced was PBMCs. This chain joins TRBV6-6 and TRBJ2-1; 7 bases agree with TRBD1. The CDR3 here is CASRPGDSHNEQFF. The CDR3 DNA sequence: TGTGCCAGCAGACCTGGGGACAGCCACAATGAGCAGTTCTTC.